Listed below are T cell receptor beta chains from one sample, sequenced in a study of blood T cell repertoires in COVID-19. The protocol was immunoSEQ multiplex PCR, while the TCRdb copy is restricted to in-frame clones and leaves out a portion. The sample has some 250,000 clones, approximately 86% seen once; the top ten hold 2.5% to 3.5%. The sample was PBMCs or T cells enriched from blood (not recorded which). Source of these receptors: a woman between 40 and 55 years old with acute COVID-19. The CDR3 runs from the conserved cysteine through the conserved F or W. Fields, in order: CDR3 DNA, CDR3 protein, V gene, clone size, J gene, D gene. The D gene is left open where the match is weak. Part of the rows lack a size; the others show once, few, many or a class for expanded clones.

CDR3nt: TGTGCCAGCAGCCGCGACAGGGGGACCAACACTGAAGCTTTCTTT
CDR3aa: CASSRDRGTNTEAFF
v_gene: TRBV4-2
abundance: NA
j_gene: TRBJ1-1
d_gene: TRBD1

CDR3nt: TGTGCCAGCAGTGTCAGGGGGCAGAGTCCAGAATCTTACTACGAGCAGTACTTC
CDR3aa: CASSVRGQSPESYYEQYF
v_gene: TRBV2
abundance: NA
j_gene: TRBJ2-7
d_gene: TRBD1

CDR3nt: TGTGCCAGCAGCGGCCCCCCCACTAGCGCTGTCACAGATACGCAGTATTTT
CDR3aa: CASSGPPTSAVTDTQYF
v_gene: TRBV9
abundance: once
j_gene: TRBJ2-3
d_gene: TRBD2

CDR3nt: TGTGCCAGCAGCCAAGTATCGGACATCACCACTGAAGCTTTCTTT
CDR3aa: CASSQVSDITTEAFF
v_gene: TRBV4-2
abundance: NA
j_gene: TRBJ1-1
d_gene: NA

CDR3nt: TGTGCCAGCAGCCCCAGACAGGGGGCGTCCTACGAGCAGTACTTC
CDR3aa: CASSPRQGASYEQYF
v_gene: TRBV4-2
abundance: NA
j_gene: TRBJ2-7
d_gene: TRBD1

CDR3nt: TGCGCCAGCAGCCAAGAAGTAAGGGGTGCTAATGAAAAACTGTTTTTT
CDR3aa: CASSQEVRGANEKLFF
v_gene: TRBV4-1
abundance: NA
j_gene: TRBJ1-4
d_gene: NA

CDR3nt: TGTGCCAGCAGTTACCAAACCGGGGAGCTGTTTTTT
CDR3aa: CASSYQTGELFF
v_gene: TRBV6-2/TRBV6-3
abundance: NA
j_gene: TRBJ2-2
d_gene: NA

CDR3nt: TGTGCCAGCAGTTTAACCGGGGGTGGCAATCAGCCCCAGCATTTT
CDR3aa: CASSLTGGGNQPQHF
v_gene: TRBV27
abundance: NA
j_gene: TRBJ1-5
d_gene: NA

CDR3nt: TGTGCCAGCAGCCTCCCTAGCGGGAGGTTCAATGAGCAGTTCTTC
CDR3aa: CASSLPSGRFNEQFF
v_gene: TRBV5-4
abundance: once
j_gene: TRBJ2-1
d_gene: TRBD2

CDR3nt: NA
CDR3aa: CASSFGSGNYEQYF
v_gene: TRBV7-3
abundance: NA
j_gene: TRBJ2-7
d_gene: NA

CDR3nt: TGTGCCAGCAGTGGAGGGACACAGTCTACTGCGAACTACTATGGCTACACCTTC
CDR3aa: CASSGGTQSTANYYGYTF
v_gene: TRBV25-1
abundance: NA
j_gene: TRBJ1-2
d_gene: NA

CDR3nt: TGTGCCAGCAGTACACCACAGGGAAGGGATCAGCCCCAGCATTTT
CDR3aa: CASSTPQGRDQPQHF
v_gene: TRBV6-5
abundance: NA
j_gene: TRBJ1-5
d_gene: NA

CDR3nt: TGTGCCAGCAGTTACTCGGGCGGGACCGCCGTTGATGAGCAGTTCTTC
CDR3aa: CASSYSGGTAVDEQFF
v_gene: TRBV6-5
abundance: once
j_gene: TRBJ2-1
d_gene: NA

CDR3nt: TGTGCCAGCAGCGTAGCTGGGGCGGCCTCCTACAATGAGCAGTTCTTC
CDR3aa: CASSVAGAASYNEQFF
v_gene: TRBV9
abundance: NA
j_gene: TRBJ2-1
d_gene: NA

CDR3nt: TGCGCCAGCAGCTTGAGGCCGGGACTAGCGGGACTGAATGAGCAGTTCTTC
CDR3aa: CASSLRPGLAGLNEQFF
v_gene: TRBV5-1
abundance: NA
j_gene: TRBJ2-1
d_gene: TRBD2

CDR3nt: TGTGCCAGCAGCTTAGGGGCAGGGGGCAACTACGAGCAGTACTTC
CDR3aa: CASSLGAGGNYEQYF
v_gene: TRBV7-9
abundance: NA
j_gene: TRBJ2-7
d_gene: TRBD1

CDR3nt: TGTGCCAGCAGCCCAACCAGGGGAAACAATGAGCAGTTCTTC
CDR3aa: CASSPTRGNNEQFF
v_gene: TRBV13
abundance: once
j_gene: TRBJ2-1
d_gene: NA

CDR3nt: TGTGCCAGCAGTGAGGGTACAGGGGGCGGCTATGGCTACACCTTC
CDR3aa: CASSEGTGGGYGYTF
v_gene: TRBV6-1
abundance: few
j_gene: TRBJ1-2
d_gene: TRBD1